Each of the 32 T cell receptor beta chains below was sequenced from the same sample in a study of PD-L1 blockade in urothelial cancer. The protocol was immunoSEQ multiplex PCR, while the TCRdb copy is restricted to in-frame clones and leaves out a portion. This table has around 25,000 clones, around 85% appearing once. The source was PBMCs, collected around atezolizumab (anti-PD-L1) treatment. Receptors were obtained from a man aged 45 to 65 with urothelial cancer.

The V gene is TRBV6-5, the J gene TRBJ1-5; tentatively, D is TRBD1 (5 bases). Trimming took off 6 bases at V and 1 base at J, with 13 bases between the two ends. Germline-derived CDR1 and CDR2 are MNHEY and SVGAGI. The CDR3 spans 15 residues. The CDR3 DNA reads as TGTGCCAGCAGGCAGGGTTTTGGAAGCAATCAGCCCCAGCATTTT. Translating it yields CASRQGFGSNQPQHF.

V gene TRBV6-6 combines with J gene TRBJ1-5; D uncertain. CDR1 is MNHNY and CDR2 is SVGAGI in the germline V gene (reference sequence). The CDR3 extends over 15 amino acids. V was trimmed by 7 bases and J by 4 bases, leaving 17 bases between them. CDR3: CASIPHSSPNQPQHF. Here the CDR3 DNA reads TGTGCCAGCATCCCGCACAGTTCCCCGAATCAGCCCCAGCATTTT.

The table lists this clone with a count of one. The rearrangement uses TRBV5-1 and TRBJ2-2; 12 nucleotides line up with TRBD1. The junction had 5 bases not matched to a gene; V was cut back by 4 bases and J by 4 bases. The length of the CDR3 is 16 residues. The germline V gene has CDR1 SGHRS and CDR2 YFSETQ. The CDR3 DNA reads TGCGCCAGCAGCACCGGGACAGGGGGCACCACCGGGGAGCTGTTTTTT. Translating it yields CASSTGTGGTTGELFF.

This clone was observed a handful of times. J is TRBJ1-5 and V is TRBV2; D unresolved. Per germline, CDR1 SNHLY and CDR2 FYNNEI. This CDR3 is 16 amino acids long. V gave up 4 bases and J gave up 2 bases, with 15 bases separating them. This CDR3 reads CASSVAGGFGNQPQHF. The DNA for the CDR3 is TGTGCCAGCAGTGTGGCGGGCGGTTTCGGCAATCAGCCCCAGCATTTT.

J is TRBJ2-7 and V is TRBV7-9, with 9 bases identical to TRBD1. Per germline, CDR1 SEHNR and CDR2 FQNEAQ (reference sequence). The J segment lost 2 bases and the V segment lost 10 bases, leaving 12 bases of the junction unmatched. The CDR3 has 15 residues. The chain's CDR3 is CATARDRDQAYEQYF. CDR3 DNA sequence: TGTGCCACCGCCCGGGACAGGGACCAAGCCTACGAGCAGTACTTC.

J is TRBJ1-2 and V is TRBV5-6, with TRBD1 as a possible D gene (6 bases). Germline assignment: CDR1 SGHDT and CDR2 YYEEEE. CDR3 length: 16 amino acids. Trimming shortened V by 0 bases and J by 4 bases, and 16 bases separated the two germline ends. Written as DNA, the CDR3 is TGTGCCAGCAGCTTGGTTGGACAGAGCCGGGGCTATGGCTACACCTTC. It is translated as CASSLVGQSRGYGYTF.

The rearrangement uses TRBV7-9 and TRBJ2-7; TRBD1 matches at 9 bases. This CDR3 contains 16 residues. The germline V gene encodes CDR1 SEHNR and CDR2 FQNEAQ (reference sequence). Trimming cost V 5 bases and J 2 bases; bases outside gene matches: 10. The CDR3, as DNA: TGTGCCAGCAGCCTCGGGACAGGGAATTCCCCCTACGAGCAGTACTTC. Translating it yields CASSLGTGNSPYEQYF. Complete variable domain (other parts from reference TRBV7-9 and TRBJ2-7): DTGVSQNPRHKITKRGQNVTFRCDPISEHNRLYWYRQTLGQGPEFLTYFQNEAQLEKSRLLSDRFSAERPKGSFSTLEIQRTEQGDSAMYLCASSLGTGNSPYEQYFGPGTRLTVT.

The table lists this clone with a count of one. The CDR3 sequence: CASSLVGAGRSYEQYF. The DNA for the CDR3 is TGTGCCAGCAGCTTAGTGGGGGCCGGGCGCTCCTACGAGCAGTACTTC. This chain connects TRBV7-2 to TRBJ2-7; TRBD1 might be the D (6 bases). Per germline, CDR1 SGHTA and CDR2 FQGNSA. The CDR3 consists of 16 residues. Trimming pared 1 base from V and 0 bases from J, leaving 13 bases between.

The rearrangement uses TRBV28 and TRBJ2-7; a possible D gene is TRBD1 (5 bases). The CDR3 contains 11 residues. V was cut by 11 bases and J by 4 bases, with 12 bases left in between. Germline V gene lookup returns CDR1 MDHEN and CDR2 SYDVKM. The CDR3 DNA follows: TGTGCCTCCCAGGGTCCTTACGAGCAGTACTTC. This gives the protein CASQGPYEQYF.

This chain uses TRBV9 with TRBJ2-6, with a possible D match to TRBD2 (6 bases). Trimming removed 3 bases from V and 1 base from J, with 11 bases in between. CDR1 SGDLS and CDR2 YYNGEE come from the germline V gene. The CDR3 consists of 16 residues. Written as DNA, the CDR3 is TGTGCCAGCAGCGCACCGGGGACTTCTGGGGCCAACGTCCTGACTTTC. As protein: CASSAPGTSGANVLTF.

This clone was detected once. The chain recombines TRBV10-1 with TRBJ2-1; 9 positions match TRBD2. V was pared by 4 bases and J by 6 bases, with 4 bases of the junction left unmatched. The CDR3 has 14 amino acids. The germline gives CDR1 WNHNN, CDR2 SYGVQD (reference sequence). In nucleotides, the CDR3 is TGCGCCAGCAGTGTAGCGGGAGAGGGCAATGAGCAGTTCTTC. This translates into CASSVAGEGNEQFF.

This clone was seen a handful of times. J is TRBJ1-5 and V is TRBV30; TRBD1 agrees at 12 bases. Germline V CDR1 and CDR2: GTSNPN, SVGIG (reference sequence). V trimming: 7 bases; J trimming: 7 bases; junction bases outside the gene matches: 5. There are 13 residues in the CDR3. The CDR3 nucleotides read TGTGCCTACTGGGACAGGGGGCTACAGCCCCAGCATTTT. Its translation: CAYWDRGLQPQHF.

V usage is TRBV25-1 and J usage is TRBJ2-2; D perhaps matches TRBD2 (5 bases). The germline V gene has CDR1 MGHDK and CDR2 SYGVNS. Between the trimmed V and J ends, which lost 2 bases and 7 bases, there was a span of 5 bases. There are 12 residues in the CDR3. CDR3 sequence: CASSEEGGELFF. DNA of the CDR3: TGTGCCAGCAGTGAAGAGGGCGGGGAGCTGTTTTTT.

This rearrangement joins TRBV9 to TRBJ2-7, with TRBD2 as a possible D gene (7 bases). CDR1 and CDR2 (germline): SGDLS, YYNGEE. CDR3 length: 15 residues. Trimming pared 0 bases from V and 0 bases from J, leaving 10 bases between. The CDR3 sequence is CASSVEAGASYEQYF. For the CDR3, the DNA is TGTGCCAGCAGCGTAGAGGCGGGGGCCTCCTACGAGCAGTACTTC.

The V and J genes are TRBV30 and TRBJ2-7, with TRBD1 matching 8 bases. The length of the CDR3 is 12 residues. Looked up from germline, CDR1 is GTSNPN and CDR2 is SVGIG (reference sequence). V lost 5 bases and J lost 4; bases outside the gene matches: 4. CDR3 loop: CAWGTGEYEQYF. DNA for the CDR3: TGTGCCTGGGGGACAGGAGAATACGAGCAGTACTTC.

The chain joins TRBV19 to TRBJ1-2, with TRBD1 matching over 7 bases. Germline lookup yields CDR1 LNHDA and CDR2 SQIVND (reference sequence). CDR3 size: 14 residues. J gave up 4 bases and V 8 bases, and 10 bases lay outside the gene matches. The CDR3 DNA is TGTGCCAGTCACTATACCCGGGACAGCTATGGCTACACCTTC. This sequence encodes CASHYTRDSYGYTF.

The chain combines TRBV9 with TRBJ2-5; TRBD2 aligns across 9 bases. Trimming cost V 3 bases and J 8 bases; bases outside gene matches: 8. The CDR3 runs to 14 residues. Looked up from germline, CDR1 is SGDLS and CDR2 is YYNGEE. Here the CDR3 reads CASSGRGGEITQYF. In DNA, the CDR3 is TGTGCCAGCAGCGGACGCGGGGGGGAAATTACCCAGTACTTC.

This clone was seen a single time. In DNA form, the CDR3 reads TGCGCCAGCAGGACAGGGAGCTATAACGCGAACACCGGGGAGCTGTTTTTT. Protein: CASRTGSYNANTGELFF. This rearrangement joins TRBV5-1 to TRBJ2-2, with 7 positions matching TRBD1. The CDR3 is 17 residues long. Germline V gene lookup returns CDR1 SGHRS and CDR2 YFSETQ. Trimming cost V 5 bases and J 0 bases; bases outside gene matches: 10.

CDR3 coding DNA: TGTGCCAGCAGTTTATCAGAGGTGTTCAACACTGAAGCTTTCTTT. As protein: CASSLSEVFNTEAFF. The chain carries TRBV27 and TRBJ1-1, with D uncertain. The germline V gene encodes CDR1 MNHEY and CDR2 SMNVEV (reference sequence). The V end lost 0 bases, the J end lost 2 bases, and 10 bases lay between the germline ends. The CDR3 extends over 15 amino acids.

The CDR3 DNA follows: TGTGCCTGGAGCCCGGGACAGGGGGTACCCTACGAGCAGTACTTC. This translates into CAWSPGQGVPYEQYF. This chain connects TRBV30 to TRBJ2-7; 11 bases map to TRBD1. Unmatched junction bases numbered 6, after V lost 3 bases and J lost 2 bases. This CDR3 is built from 15 residues. Germline V gene data show CDR1 as GTSNPN and CDR2 as SVGIG (reference sequence). Based on the CDR3 plus reference TRBV30 and TRBJ2-7, the full variable domain is SQTIHQWPATLVQPVGSPLSLECTVEGTSNPNLYWYRQAAGRGLQLLFYSVGIGQISSEVPQNLSASRPQDRQFILSSKKLLLSDSGFYLCAWSPGQGVPYEQYFGPGTRLTVT.

This rearrangement joins TRBV7-2 to TRBJ2-5; 8 positions match TRBD2. Germline CDR1 SGHTA, CDR2 FQGNSA. The CDR3 is 18 residues long. The trim removed 4 bases at V and 2 bases at J, leaving 15 bases unmatched. The CDR3 region is CASSYRGGAGGKQETQYF. CDR3 sequence (DNA): TGTGCCAGCAGCTACCGGGGAGGTGCGGGAGGAAAGCAAGAGACCCAGTACTTC.

This sequence joins TRBV6-1 and TRBJ1-2; TRBD1 is a possible D gene (5 bases). CDR1 and CDR2 from the germline V gene are MNHNS and SASEGT. This CDR3 region has 13 residues. Trimming cost V 7 bases and J 4 bases, with 13 bases left between them. The CDR3: CASNQQVSYGYTF. The CDR3 coding sequence is TGTGCCAGCAACCAACAGGTATCCTATGGCTACACCTTC.

Only a few counts were recorded for this clone. The chain joins TRBV6-4 to TRBJ2-2; D is possibly TRBD2 (5 bases). V was shortened by 3 bases and J by 3 bases, with 5 bases between the two germline ends. The CDR3 has 13 residues. CDR1 and CDR2 from the germline V gene are MRHNA and SNTAGT. As DNA, the CDR3 is TGTGCCAGCAGTGAGCGGGACACCGGGGAGCTGTTTTTT. As protein: CASSERDTGELFF.

The chain recombines TRBV19 with TRBJ2-7, with a possible D match to TRBD1 (6 bases). This CDR3 has 12 amino acids. Per the germline V gene, CDR1 is LNHDA and CDR2 is SQIVND (reference sequence). The V and J ends lost 5 bases and 9 bases respectively, with 14 bases between them. As DNA, the CDR3 is TGTGCCAGTAGTCCTGGGACAAGGACGCAGTACTTC. It yields the protein CASSPGTRTQYF.

The chain couples TRBV19 to TRBJ2-7, with TRBD1 matching over 11 bases. CDR1 LNHDA and CDR2 SQIVND come from the germline V gene (reference sequence). This CDR3 has 15 amino acids. Unmatched junction bases numbered 3, after V lost 1 base and J lost 4 bases. The CDR3 DNA sequence: TGTGCCAGTAGTATAGCCGGGACAGGGGGATACGAGCAGTACTTC. Residues: CASSIAGTGGYEQYF.

This chain joins TRBV19 and TRBJ2-7; 10 bases are shared with TRBD2. Germline V lookup: CDR1 LNHDA, CDR2 SQIVND (reference sequence). This CDR3 spans 13 amino acids. With V trimmed by 1 base and J by 6 bases, 0 bases remained unmatched. This CDR3 reads CASSIGTSGEQYF. CDR3 nucleotides: TGTGCCAGTAGTATAGGGACTAGCGGCGAGCAGTACTTC.

This sequence joins TRBV11-2 and TRBJ2-7, with D possibly matching TRBD2 (7 bases). Germline V gene sequence: CDR1 SGHAT, CDR2 FQNNGV. This CDR3 has 14 amino acids. Trimming cost V 3 bases and J 2 bases, with 11 bases left between them. The CDR3 here is CASSFGGLAYEQYF. DNA for the CDR3: TGTGCCAGCAGCTTCGGGGGGCTCGCCTACGAGCAGTACTTC.

The chain links TRBV4-3 to TRBJ2-4, with TRBD2 identical over 8 bases. CDR1 LGHNA and CDR2 YSLEER come from the germline V gene. The CDR3 contains 20 residues. Losses at the gene ends were 4 bases for V and 1 base for J; bases not matched to a gene: 18. This CDR3 reads CASSPTSLTSGSGAKNIQYF. Here the CDR3 DNA reads TGCGCCAGCAGCCCGACCTCTCTAACAAGCGGGAGTGGGGCCAAAAACATTCAGTACTTC.

The J gene is TRBJ2-5, the V gene TRBV7-9; 8 positions agree with TRBD1. The CDR3 runs to 14 residues. The germline V gene has CDR1 SEHNR and CDR2 FQNEAQ (reference sequence). J gave up 5 bases and V 5 bases, and 7 bases lay outside the gene matches. CDR3 coding DNA: TGTGCCAGCAGCCTACAGGGGGTGGGGGAGACCCAGTACTTC. It translates to CASSLQGVGETQYF.

The rearrangement joins TRBV2 to TRBJ2-4, with TRBD1 identical over 11 bases. CDR3 length equals 13 residues. Trimming removed 7 bases from V and 6 bases from J; junction bases left unmatched: 2. The V gene's germline CDR1 is SNHLY and CDR2 FYNNEI. CDR3 in DNA: TGTGCCAGCAAGGGACAGGGGGGAAACATTCAGTACTTC. It is translated as CASKGQGGNIQYF.

This clone came up once. The chain combines TRBV27 with TRBJ1-2; TRBD1 matches 9 bases. The CDR3 has 17 amino acids. CDR1 is MNHEY and CDR2 is SMNVEV in the germline V gene (reference sequence). V dropped 7 bases and J dropped 0; count of bases not matched to a gene: 12. The CDR3 reads CASTDRGHLKANYGYTF. The DNA of the CDR3 is TGTGCCAGCACGGACAGGGGCCACCTAAAAGCTAACTATGGCTACACCTTC.

J is TRBJ1-4 and V is TRBV11-2, with a weak D call TRBD1 (6 bases). The length of the CDR3 is 14 residues. V was clipped by 5 bases and J by 7 bases, with 14 bases between them. Germline lookup yields CDR1 SGHAT and CDR2 FQNNGV. The CDR3 sequence is CASSPQGFGEKLFF. As DNA, the CDR3 is TGTGCCAGCAGCCCGCAGGGGTTTGGTGAAAAACTGTTTTTT.